Sequencing of this T cell receptor (beta chain) was carried out in a study of post-analysis software for immune sequencing data. The study, taken as a whole, reports: Four to six TRBV segments, including TRBV5-6, TRBV5-1 and TRBV20-1, were more frequent in patients than controls. Co-batched samples clustered tightly together by F measure.

Unique molecular identifiers featured in each of the TCR beta cDNA libraries. Out of about 0.9 to 10 million T cells, 450,000 to 600,000 cDNA molecules were generated. TCRdb fed the PCR reads into MiXCR, producing one record per CDR3 protein. Of hundreds of thousands of distinct CDR3 sequences in the sample, about 32% are singletons; the top ten hold roughly 0.54%. V dropped 4 bases and J dropped 0; count of bases not matched to a gene: 2. Per germline, CDR1 MNHNY and CDR2 SVGAGI (reference sequence). This CDR3 comprises 16 residues. A word on this clonotype: Its antigen is not identified.

The sample taken for sequencing was blood. The TCR comes from a girl between 5 and 17 years old with multiple sclerosis. The chain employs TRBV6-6 and TRBJ2-1; the match to TRBD2 covers 11 bases. CDR3 in amino acids: CASSWTSGYSYNEQFF. The CDR3 bases are TGTGCCAGCAGTTGGACTAGCGGGTACTCCTACAATGAGCAGTTCTTC.